The rows below give T cell receptor beta chains drawn from one sample of a study of blood T cell repertoires in COVID-19. The method was immunoSEQ multiplex PCR; TCRdb's version includes in-frame clones alone and lacks a portion of them. The profile shows about 220,000 clones, over 75% of them singletons. The sequencing input was peripheral blood. Receptors were obtained from a woman between 65 and 79 years old with COVID-19, enrolled during active disease. The CDR3 runs from the conserved cysteine through the conserved F or W. Fields, in order: V gene, clone size, J gene, D gene, CDR3 DNA, CDR3 protein. D genes are given only for firm matches. Clone size is given for some rows only: seen once, a few or many times, or a class if the clone is expanded.

V gene: TRBV10-3
clone size: -
J gene: TRBJ2-7
D gene: TRBD2
CDR3 DNA: TGTGCCATCAGTGATAGGGGGGTTAGCGGGACGACCTACGAGCAGTACTTC
CDR3 protein: CAISDRGVSGTTYEQYF

V gene: TRBV20-1
clone size: -
J gene: TRBJ1-2
D gene: -
CDR3 DNA: TGCAGTGCTAGTTCAGGAAACTATGGCTACACCTTC
CDR3 protein: CSASSGNYGYTF

V gene: TRBV2
clone size: -
J gene: TRBJ2-1
D gene: -
CDR3 DNA: TGTGCCAGCAGGAGGTCGGTACTCAAGGATAATGAGCAGTTCTTC
CDR3 protein: CASRRSVLKDNEQFF

V gene: TRBV7-9
clone size: -
J gene: TRBJ2-3
D gene: TRBD2
CDR3 DNA: TGTGCCAGCAGCACGCGCGGGCTAGCGGGAGGTTTTGCAGATACGCAGTATTTT
CDR3 protein: CASSTRGLAGGFADTQYF

V gene: TRBV19
clone size: -
J gene: TRBJ2-3
D gene: -
CDR3 DNA: TGTGCCAGTAGTATAAATAGCGAAGTTACAGATACGCAGTATTTT
CDR3 protein: CASSINSEVTDTQYF

V gene: TRBV4-2
clone size: -
J gene: TRBJ2-1
D gene: TRBD2
CDR3 DNA: TGTGCCAGCAGCCAAGTAGGCCTAGCGGGGACGAGCTCCTACAATGAGCAGTTCTTC
CDR3 protein: CASSQVGLAGTSSYNEQFF

V gene: TRBV3-1/TRBV3-2
clone size: -
J gene: TRBJ2-5
D gene: TRBD1
CDR3 DNA: TGTGCCAGCAGCCAGAGACAGGGGGTCGAGACCCAGTACTTC
CDR3 protein: CASSQRQGVETQYF

V gene: TRBV19
clone size: -
J gene: TRBJ1-2
D gene: -
CDR3 DNA: TGTGCCATACCATGGCCGGGACACCCTTATGGCTACACCTTC
CDR3 protein: CAIPWPGHPYGYTF

V gene: TRBV7-8
clone size: -
J gene: TRBJ1-5
D gene: -
CDR3 DNA: TGTGCCAGCAGCTACGACAGATTCAATCAGCCCCAGCATTTT
CDR3 protein: CASSYDRFNQPQHF

V gene: TRBV6-5
clone size: -
J gene: TRBJ1-6
D gene: -
CDR3 DNA: TGTGCCAGCAGGAGAGGCTCGGCTTCACCCCTCCACTTT
CDR3 protein: CASRRGSASPLHF

V gene: TRBV29-1
clone size: -
J gene: TRBJ1-4
D gene: -
CDR3 DNA: TGCAGCGTTGTCCTCGTGGGGGGATCGGGTGAAAAACTGTTTTTT
CDR3 protein: CSVVLVGGSGEKLFF

V gene: TRBV11-2
clone size: -
J gene: TRBJ2-5
D gene: -
CDR3 DNA: TGTGCCAGCAGCTTAGCCAGGGGTGGCGAGACCCAGTACTTC
CDR3 protein: CASSLARGGETQYF

V gene: TRBV27
clone size: once
J gene: TRBJ1-5
D gene: TRBD1
CDR3 DNA: TGTGCCAGCAGGGGGACAGCCCTAGGCAATCAGCCCCAGCATTTT
CDR3 protein: CASRGTALGNQPQHF

V gene: TRBV5-6
clone size: -
J gene: TRBJ1-1
D gene: TRBD1
CDR3 DNA: TGTGCCAGCATCAAAAGAAGGGACAGCGTGAACACTGAAGCTTTCTTT
CDR3 protein: CASIKRRDSVNTEAFF

V gene: TRBV28
clone size: -
J gene: TRBJ2-1
D gene: TRBD1
CDR3 DNA: TGTGCCAGCAGTTTATGGGCCGGGACAGGGGCCGACAATGAGCAGTTCTTC
CDR3 protein: CASSLWAGTGADNEQFF

V gene: TRBV6-5
clone size: -
J gene: TRBJ1-1
D gene: -
CDR3 DNA: TGTGCCAGCAGTTACGGGAGCACTGAAGCTTTCTTT
CDR3 protein: CASSYGSTEAFF

V gene: TRBV7-2
clone size: -
J gene: TRBJ1-6
D gene: -
CDR3 DNA: TGTGCCAGCAGCCAAGGGGGTAATTCACCCCTCCACTTT
CDR3 protein: CASSQGGNSPLHF

V gene: TRBV7-2
clone size: -
J gene: TRBJ2-3
D gene: -
CDR3 DNA: TGTGCCAGCAGCATGGTTGGAGCAGATACGCAGTATTTT
CDR3 protein: CASSMVGADTQYF

V gene: TRBV23-1
clone size: -
J gene: TRBJ2-1
D gene: -
CDR3 DNA: TGCGCCAGCAGTCAATCGGCCAGGAACAATGAGCAGTTCTTC
CDR3 protein: CASSQSARNNEQFF

V gene: TRBV7-3
clone size: -
J gene: TRBJ2-1
D gene: -
CDR3 DNA: TGTGCCAGCAGCTTAACACCCCCCCCCAGTTACAATGAGCAGTTCTTC
CDR3 protein: CASSLTPPPSYNEQFF

V gene: TRBV21-1
clone size: -
J gene: TRBJ1-5
D gene: -
CDR3 DNA: TGTGCCAGCAGCAAGCGCGGGCCGGGCAATCAGCCCCAGCATTTT
CDR3 protein: CASSKRGPGNQPQHF

V gene: TRBV7-9
clone size: -
J gene: TRBJ2-7
D gene: -
CDR3 DNA: TGTGCCAGCAGCTTGAGGGTCGAATCCTACGAGCAGTACTTC
CDR3 protein: CASSLRVESYEQYF

V gene: TRBV3-1/TRBV3-2
clone size: -
J gene: TRBJ1-2
D gene: TRBD1
CDR3 DNA: TGTGCCAGCAGCTCGCAACAGGGGCTCTATGGCTACACCTTC
CDR3 protein: CASSSQQGLYGYTF

V gene: TRBV28
clone size: -
J gene: TRBJ2-5
D gene: TRBD2
CDR3 DNA: TGTGCCAGCAGTTTTTTGGCGGGAGGGGGCCAAGAGACCCAGTACTTC
CDR3 protein: CASSFLAGGGQETQYF

V gene: TRBV6-5
clone size: -
J gene: TRBJ1-5
D gene: -
CDR3 DNA: TGTGCCAGCAGTCCCCCGGGGAGCAATCAGCCCCAGCATTTT
CDR3 protein: CASSPPGSNQPQHF

V gene: TRBV12-3/TRBV12-4
clone size: -
J gene: TRBJ2-1
D gene: -
CDR3 DNA: TGTGCCAGCACCCAGGGGAACGAGCAGTTCTTC
CDR3 protein: CASTQGNEQFF

V gene: TRBV3-1/TRBV3-2
clone size: few
J gene: TRBJ2-7
D gene: TRBD2
CDR3 DNA: TGTGCCAGCAGCCAGCCGGGACTAGCGGGAGTATCCTACGAGCAGTACTTC
CDR3 protein: CASSQPGLAGVSYEQYF

V gene: TRBV7-9
clone size: -
J gene: TRBJ2-1
D gene: TRBD1
CDR3 DNA: TGTGCCAGCCTGTTACACAAGGGGGCGAACTACAATGAGCAGTTCTTC
CDR3 protein: CASLLHKGANYNEQFF

V gene: TRBV19
clone size: -
J gene: TRBJ1-1
D gene: -
CDR3 DNA: TGTGCCAGTAGTCTTTTGGAGTGGCGCTTT
CDR3 protein: CASSLLEWRF

V gene: TRBV5-1
clone size: -
J gene: TRBJ1-1
D gene: TRBD1
CDR3 DNA: TGCGCCAGCAGCTTGGTTTTCGATGACAGGGCGGACACTGAAGCTTTCTTT
CDR3 protein: CASSLVFDDRADTEAFF

V gene: TRBV7-6
clone size: few
J gene: TRBJ1-2
D gene: TRBD1
CDR3 DNA: TGTGCCAGCAGCTTAGGTTATAGGGACAGGGCCGACTACACCTTC
CDR3 protein: CASSLGYRDRADYTF

V gene: TRBV6-6
clone size: -
J gene: TRBJ1-1
D gene: -
CDR3 DNA: TGTGCCAGCAGTTACAGGAGAGGTCCTGAAGCTTTCTTT
CDR3 protein: CASSYRRGPEAFF

V gene: TRBV6-2/TRBV6-3
clone size: -
J gene: TRBJ1-1
D gene: -
CDR3 DNA: TGTGCCAGCAGTTACGGGGGCGCTATGAACACTGAAGCTTTCTTT
CDR3 protein: CASSYGGAMNTEAFF

V gene: TRBV7-2
clone size: once
J gene: TRBJ1-2
D gene: -
CDR3 DNA: TGTGCCAGCAGCTTAGCGTCTGGGGCGCGAAGCTATGGCTACACCTTC
CDR3 protein: CASSLASGARSYGYTF

V gene: TRBV30
clone size: -
J gene: TRBJ2-7
D gene: -
CDR3 DNA: TGTGCCTCGGACAGTTCCTACGAGCAGTACTTC
CDR3 protein: CASDSSYEQYF

V gene: TRBV4-1
clone size: few
J gene: TRBJ1-2
D gene: TRBD1
CDR3 DNA: TGCGCCAGCAGCCAAACGGACAGGGGGCGATTCTATGGCTACACCTTC
CDR3 protein: CASSQTDRGRFYGYTF

V gene: TRBV5-1
clone size: -
J gene: TRBJ2-1
D gene: TRBD2
CDR3 DNA: TGCGCCAGCAGCTTGGGCCCAAGTGCTAGCGGTGCCTACAATGAGCAGTTCTTC
CDR3 protein: CASSLGPSASGAYNEQFF

V gene: TRBV5-4
clone size: few
J gene: TRBJ1-6
D gene: -
CDR3 DNA: TGTGCCAGCAGCTTGGATGGGGGCAGAGGCTTCTCCTATAATTCACCCCTCCACTTT
CDR3 protein: CASSLDGGRGFSYNSPLHF